What follows are 6 T cell receptor beta chains derived from one specimen sequenced in a study of regulatory T cells in long-lasting Graves disease. Specified time point: newly diagnosed GD, antithyroid drugs for less than 3 months. From RNA extracted from PBMCs, the TCR library was made. CDR3 regions were amplified by Arm-PCR using iRepertoire HTBI primers to build TCR beta libraries. Via MiXCR, TCRdb re-called the multiplex PCR reads, giving one row per CDR3 protein. The table includes about 470,000 distinct CDR3 sequences, 14% to 15% detected once. The data also belong to a second study, concerning T cells in Graves' hyperthyroidism and ophthalmopathy.

Sequenced material: peripheral blood mononuclear cells (PBMCs), taken at new diagnosis, from a patient treated with antithyroid drugs. These receptors all come from a young woman with Graves disease.

Regarding this clonotype: Since a much larger clone is just one base distant, this may be a read error. The CDR3 coding sequence is TGTGCCAGCAACTCAGAAGGACACGGGACCCAGTACTTC. It specifies CASNSEGHGTQYF. The V call is TRBV3-1, the J call TRBJ2-1; a possible D gene is TRBD1 (5 bases). The DNA end is a closer match to TRBJ2-5, so the J assignment may be wrong. This CDR3 has 13 residues. CDR1 LGHDT and CDR2 YNNKEL come from the germline V gene (reference sequence).

In this sample, this clonotype turned up many times. V gene TRBV29-1 combines with J gene TRBJ2-7, with D unclear. CDR3 length: 10 amino acids. Germline assignment: CDR1 SQVTM and CDR2 ANQGSEA. Deletions cut 4 bases from V and 3 bases from J, with 4 bases between. Written as DNA, the CDR3 is TGCAGCGTTGGCGACTACGAGCAGTACTTC. Translation: CSVGDYEQYF.

This clonotype was seen many times. V and J are TRBV24-1 and TRBJ2-1; 9 bases align to TRBD1. With V trimmed by 1 base and J by 10 bases, 16 bases remained unmatched. The CDR3 extends over 18 amino acids. Germline V gene data show CDR1 as KGHDR and CDR2 as SFDVKD. The CDR3 DNA is TGTGCCACCAGTGATTTCACCGGACAGGGGAGACTGACAATGGAGCAGTTCTTC. It encodes CATSDFTGQGRLTMEQFF.

This clonotype was detected only a few times. This chain uses TRBV7-8 with TRBJ1-3; D is undetermined. V was clipped by 4 bases and J by 10 bases, with 26 bases between them. CDR3 size: 17 residues. In germline, CDR1 is SGHVS, CDR2 FQNEAQ. This CDR3 reads CASSSTRTGPILGTIYF. The CDR3 DNA is TGTGCCAGCAGCTCTACCCGTACCGGGCCTATATTAGGTACCATATATTTT.

Many counts were recorded for this clonotype. The V call is TRBV5-1, the J call TRBJ1-5; D perhaps matches TRBD1 (6 bases). Germline lookup yields CDR1 SGHRS and CDR2 YFSETQ. This CDR3 has 15 amino acids. The germline V and J ends were trimmed by 4 bases and 6 bases, with 17 bases remaining between them. CDR3 bases: TGCGCCAGCAGCCCGAGCGGGGACAAAGGTCAGCCCCAGCATTTT. Translating gives CASSPSGDKGQPQHF.

This clonotype has ten or more counts. The chain couples TRBV20-1 to TRBJ2-1; TRBD2 matches at 8 bases. V gave up 6 bases and J gave up 6 bases; unmatched junction bases: 10. This CDR3 region has 14 residues. From germline, CDR1 is DFQATT and CDR2 SNEGSKA (reference sequence). The CDR3 protein is CSAPGAGGPNEQFF. CDR3 sequence (DNA): TGCAGTGCCCCCGGGGCGGGAGGCCCCAATGAGCAGTTCTTC.